This entry lists 18 T cell receptor beta chains sequenced from one sample in a study of tumor and adjacent non-tumor tissue in lung cancer. Three rounds of nested PCR, following a modified ARM-PCR protocol, produced the TCRbeta library. TCRdb reprocessed the multiplex PCR reads with MiXCR, giving one entry per CDR3 protein. The sample yields some 70,000 distinct CDR3 sequences, less than 75% seen once. No cell sorting was done before RNA was extracted from the tissue. This non-tumor lung sample came from over 3 cm beyond the tumor edge. Material for sequencing was distant non-tumor lung tissue. The receptors originated from a woman aged 50 to 60 with non-small cell lung cancer.

A remark on this clonotype: This could be a read error, since a much larger clone is one nucleotide away. The rearrangement links TRBV12-3 or TRBV12-4 to TRBJ2-7, with TRBD1 matching over 11 bases. The CDR3 is 15 residues long. After removal of 4 bases from V and 4 bases from J, the junction contained 6 bases not matched to a gene. CDR3 protein: CASSSQDRGRYEQYF. The CDR3 coding sequence is TGTGCCAGCAGTTCTCAGGACAGGGGGCGGTACGAGCAGTACTTC.

The genes are TRBV20-1 and TRBJ2-7, with TRBD2 matching 12 bases. The CDR3 is 17 residues long. Germline CDR1 and CDR2: DFQATT and SNEGSKA (reference sequence). Losses at the gene ends were 0 bases for V and 2 bases for J; bases not matched to a gene: 8. The CDR3 DNA reads as TGCAGTGCTAGAGACACAAGACTAGCGGGAGCACCCTACGAGCAGTACTTC. Protein product: CSARDTRLAGAPYEQYF.

This rearrangement joins TRBV20-1 to TRBJ2-1, with 8 bases aligning to TRBD2. The germline CDR1 and CDR2 sequences are DFQATT and SNEGSKA (reference sequence). CDR3 size: 19 residues. The trim removed 2 bases at V and 0 bases at J, leaving 15 bases unmatched. Written as DNA, the CDR3 is TGCAGTGCTAGACATAGCGGACTAGCAGGAGGGAGCTCCTACAATGAGCAGTTCTTC. Translation gives CSARHSGLAGGSSYNEQFF.

This clonotype appeared a single time. An end of the junction differs from the germline gene, which may be a read error. The chain links TRBV11-2 to TRBJ1-5, with D perhaps TRBD1 (6 bases). The CDR3 totals 13 residues. Germline V lookup: CDR1 SGHAT, CDR2 FQNNGV. CDR3 sequence (DNA): TGTGCCAACAGCAAAGACAGGAACCAGTCCCAGCATTTT. This encodes CANSKDRNQSQHF.

On this clonotype itself: One junction end disagrees with the germline gene, perhaps due to a read error. The rearrangement joins TRBV20-1 to TRBJ2-3; D unresolved. The CDR3 has 14 amino acids. Per the germline V gene, CDR1 is DFQATT and CDR2 is SNEGSKA (reference sequence). DNA of the CDR3: TGCAGTGATAGAGATTCCCAGGGCACAGATACGCAGTATTTT. This codes for CSDRDSQGTDTQYF.

This clonotype turned up a few times. Its ends do not fully match the called genes, so a read error is possible. The rearrangement uses TRBV11-2 and TRBJ1-5; D gene unclear. The CDR3 is made up of 15 amino acids. In germline, CDR1 is SGHAT, CDR2 FQNNGV. This CDR3 reads CGSTLAVRGNQPQHF. The CDR3 region has the DNA TGTGGCAGCACCTTAGCGGTCCGAGGCAATCAGCCCCAGCATTTT.

As to this clonotype: At one end, the junction sequence differs from germline, possibly due to a read error. The rearrangement links TRBV4-1 to TRBJ1-5; 7 bases are shared with TRBD1. The CDR3 contains 19 residues. Germline values: CDR1 MGHRA, CDR2 YSYEKL. The CDR3 DNA is TGCGCCAGCAGCCAATTCCATCAGGGCTGGGACAGCCCTAGTCAGCCCCATCATTTT. Translation: CASSQFHQGWDSPSQPHHF.

This clonotype was seen a handful of times. This sequence joins TRBV7-9 and TRBJ2-1; TRBD2 might be the D (5 bases). The CDR3 runs to 16 residues. The V end lost 1 base, the J end lost 4 bases, and 14 bases lay between the germline ends. Germline lookup yields CDR1 SEHNR and CDR2 FQNEAQ (reference sequence). The CDR3 sequence: CASSLVRGPKYNEQFF. DNA for the CDR3: TGTGCCAGCAGCTTAGTTCGAGGGCCTAAGTACAATGAGCAGTTCTTC.

In this sample, this clonotype turned up a few times. A read error may be the cause here, since a much bigger clone is one base away. The chain recombines TRBV6-5 with TRBJ2-7; TRBD2 matches at 13 bases. J was trimmed by 6 bases and V by 6 bases; bases with no gene match: 8. CDR1 MNHEY and CDR2 SVGAGI come from the germline V gene. The CDR3 runs 15 residues. The CDR3 nucleotides read TGTGCCAGCAGGGATACTAGCGGGAGGGTGACCGAGCAGTACTTC. Amino acids: CASRDTSGRVTEQYF.

A remark on this clonotype: The junction and the germline gene differ at one end; a read error may be behind it. The gene calls are TRBV4-3 and TRBJ1-2, with TRBD1 matching 10 bases. Germline V gene lookup returns CDR1 LGHNA and CDR2 YSLEER. The length of the CDR3 is 15 residues. DNA of the CDR3: TGCGCCAGCAGCCCTGGGACAGGGGTTACATATGGCTACAGCTTC. It specifies CASSPGTGVTYGYSF.

The V gene is TRBV4-2, the J gene TRBJ2-2; 8 bases match TRBD1. The CDR3 totals 14 residues. Germline V gene sequence: CDR1 LGHNA, CDR2 YNFKEQ. V gave up 6 bases and J gave up 9 bases; unmatched junction bases: 9. The CDR3 sequence is CASRPWTGSWELFF. The CDR3, as DNA: TGTGCCAGCAGACCCTGGACAGGGTCCTGGGAGCTGTTTTTT.

This sequence joins TRBV11-2 and TRBJ2-1; a weak D match, TRBD2 (5 bases). The CDR3 has 14 amino acids. With 3 bases removed from V and 15 bases from J, the gap between germline ends came to 21 bases. Germline V CDR1 and CDR2: SGHAT, FQNNGV. The CDR3 DNA is TGTGCCAGCAGCTTCCTAGCCCAATACGATGAGTCGTTCTTC. Amino acids: CASSFLAQYDESFF.

As regards this clonotype: A much larger clonotype is one base distant, so this may be a read error. V and J are TRBV20-1 and TRBJ2-7; D gene uncertain. The CDR3 is 11 amino acids. V lost 3 bases, J lost 7 bases, and 10 bases lay in between. Germline V lookup: CDR1 DFQATT, CDR2 SNEGSKA (reference sequence). CDR3: CSASEDDEQYF. The CDR3 nucleotides read TGCAGTGCTAGTGAGGACGATGAGCAGTACTTC.

This clonotype was picked up many times. The chain is built from TRBV11-2 and TRBJ1-3; 9 positions agree with TRBD1. V was pared by 6 bases and J by 4 bases, with 13 bases of the junction left unmatched. The CDR3 has 17 amino acids. Looked up from germline, CDR1 is SGHAT and CDR2 is FQNNGV. CDR3 region: CASSSSGTGLRGNTIYF. The CDR3, as DNA: TGTGCCAGCAGTTCATCCGGGACAGGGCTACGAGGAAACACCATATATTTT.

This sequence joins TRBV7-2 and TRBJ2-7, with 10 bases identical to TRBD2. V was clipped by 4 bases and J by 5 bases; unmatched bases: 14. Germline CDR1 SGHTA, CDR2 FQGNSA. The CDR3 runs 17 residues. CDR3 nucleotide sequence: TGTGCCAGCAGCTCCCTAAGGTGGATAGCGGGAGGAAACGAGCAGTACTTC. Translated, it gives CASSSLRWIAGGNEQYF.

Of note for this clonotype: The junction shows a germline mismatch at one end, possibly a read error. This chain connects TRBV5-1 to TRBJ1-2, with 9 positions matching TRBD1. The V gene's germline CDR1 is SGHRS and CDR2 YFSETQ. This CDR3 has 14 amino acids. The CDR3 region is CTSNTGGSNYGYTF. In DNA form, the CDR3 reads TGCACCAGCAACACAGGGGGCAGTAACTATGGCTACACCTTC.

A remark on this clonotype: The germline gene is not matched at one end of the junction; a read error may be the cause. The chain couples TRBV28 to TRBJ2-1, with TRBD2 matching 9 bases. The length of the CDR3 is 14 residues. Germline CDR1 reads MDHEN; CDR2 reads SYDVKM. The CDR3 DNA reads TGTGTCAGCATTCTGACTAGCGGATACAATGAGCAGTTCTTC. Its translation: CVSILTSGYNEQFF. Drawing the rest from reference TRBV28 and TRBJ2-1, the complete variable domain is DVKVTQSSRYLVKRTGEKVFLECVQDMDHENMFWYRQDPGLGLRLIYFSYDVKMKEKGDIPEGYSVSREKKERFSLILESASTNQTSMYLCVSILTSGYNEQFFGPGTRLTVL.

With respect to this clonotype: At one end, the junction sequence differs from germline, possibly due to a read error. The rearrangement joins TRBV11-2 to TRBJ2-1, with D possibly TRBD1 on 6 matching bases. This CDR3 is 13 amino acids long. Germline lookup yields CDR1 SGHAT and CDR2 FQNNGV. For the CDR3, the DNA is TGTGCTAGCAACTTAGAGGGGGTAGGAGAGCAGTTCTTC. Its translation: CASNLEGVGEQFF. The full variable domain, rest sourced from reference TRBV11-2 and TRBJ2-1, is EAGVAQSPRYKIIEKRQSVAFWCNPISGHATLYWYQQILGQGPKLLIQFQNNGVVDDSQLPKDRFSAERLKGVDSTLKIQPAKLEDSAVYLCASNLEGVGEQFFGPGTRLTVL.